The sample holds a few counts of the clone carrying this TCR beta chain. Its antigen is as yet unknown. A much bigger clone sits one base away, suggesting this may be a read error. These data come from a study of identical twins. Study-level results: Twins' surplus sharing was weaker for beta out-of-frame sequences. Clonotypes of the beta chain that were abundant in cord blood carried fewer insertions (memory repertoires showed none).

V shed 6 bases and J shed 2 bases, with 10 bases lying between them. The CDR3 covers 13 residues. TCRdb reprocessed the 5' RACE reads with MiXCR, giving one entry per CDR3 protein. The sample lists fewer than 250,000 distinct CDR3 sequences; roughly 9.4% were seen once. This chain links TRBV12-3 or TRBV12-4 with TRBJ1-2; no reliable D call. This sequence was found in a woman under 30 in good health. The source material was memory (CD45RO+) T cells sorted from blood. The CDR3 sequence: CASSRHGNYGYTF. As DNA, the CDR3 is TGTGCCAGCAGCCGACACGGGAACTATGGCTACACCTTC.